This is a list of T cell receptor beta chains from one sample in a study of blood T cell repertoires in COVID-19. TCRdb's copy holds only in-frame clones and misses some; the assay was immunoSEQ multiplex PCR. The data show about 43,000 clones, about 87% seen once. The sequenced sample consisted of peripheral blood. The receptor set was obtained from a man aged 55-75 years with active COVID-19. Each CDR3 is given with its conserved first and last residue. Fields, in order: V gene, CDR3 protein.

v_call: TRBV2; cdr3_aa: CASAEGTGYQPQHF
v_call: TRBV28; cdr3_aa: CASSPSGFASYNSPLHF
v_call: TRBV28; cdr3_aa: CASRPRQVNYGYTF
v_call: TRBV27; cdr3_aa: CASSFRGNEQYF
v_call: TRBV5-1; cdr3_aa: CASSPTSGRITDTQYF
v_call: TRBV4-1; cdr3_aa: CASSQVEGLAGEDEQFF
v_call: TRBV2; cdr3_aa: CASSEGERGYTQYF
v_call: TRBV5-1; cdr3_aa: CASSLTGTNTEAFF
v_call: TRBV3-1/TRBV3-2; cdr3_aa: CASSRTGGGNEQYF
v_call: TRBV4-2; cdr3_aa: CASSQDVTYYEQFF
v_call: TRBV7-9; cdr3_aa: CASSLLEGGHGYTF
v_call: TRBV23-1; cdr3_aa: CASILGQSPREVGELFF
v_call: TRBV6-1; cdr3_aa: CASSERGGATGELFF
v_call: TRBV5-1; cdr3_aa: CASSLEAVPTDTQYF
v_call: TRBV30; cdr3_aa: CAWSQGLADSYEQYF
v_call: TRBV4-2; cdr3_aa: CASSQESRQVFQPQHF
v_call: TRBV6-2/TRBV6-3; cdr3_aa: CASSRQGAQTEAFF
v_call: TRBV28; cdr3_aa: CASSLQAGTGGRVREQYF
v_call: TRBV7-2; cdr3_aa: CASSLGGQNYEQYF
v_call: TRBV10-1; cdr3_aa: CASSEGREEFTGELFF
v_call: TRBV11-1; cdr3_aa: CASSRGHTEQYF
v_call: TRBV19; cdr3_aa: CASSTGTGGQPQHF
v_call: TRBV7-2; cdr3_aa: CASSLRGRDNEQFF
v_call: TRBV19; cdr3_aa: CASRTSGPSYNEQFF
v_call: TRBV19; cdr3_aa: CASGETGLDTEAFF
v_call: TRBV5-1; cdr3_aa: CASSLEWTGGNTGELFF
v_call: TRBV5-1; cdr3_aa: CAKDGQGANKNIQYF
v_call: TRBV7-9; cdr3_aa: CASSLWTEVYGYTF
v_call: TRBV4-2; cdr3_aa: CASSQEMRSGETQYF
v_call: TRBV5-1; cdr3_aa: CASSYGLAGNMDTQYF
v_call: TRBV28; cdr3_aa: CASSFLQQGKGDTQYF
v_call: TRBV7-8; cdr3_aa: CASSPGLAGVNEQYF
v_call: TRBV6-7; cdr3_aa: CASSQQGSTDTQYF
v_call: TRBV7-8; cdr3_aa: CASSRGEGANTGELFF
v_call: TRBV5-1; cdr3_aa: CASCWPGVEDTQYF
v_call: TRBV11-3; cdr3_aa: CASSLEASGGELFF